This T cell receptor beta chain was identified in a study of shared clonotypes between healthy human individuals. As for the study in general: CD4 naive and CD4 memory each took three plates per donor, while CD8 naive took two and CD8 memory one. Notes on the study in general: Rarefaction showed that sequencing of sorted subsets was incomplete (despite large depth).

The CDR3 has 17 amino acids. Per the germline V gene, CDR1 is SGDLS and CDR2 is YYNGEE. V was trimmed by 3 bases and J by 8 bases, leaving 26 bases between them. Using immunoSEQ multiplex PCR, the repertoire was profiled, and TCRdb retains in-frame clones only, with some absent. Of some 1,900,000 clones in the sample, approximately 95% are singletons; the top ten hold around 1.2%. Only CD45RO-negative cells positively selected for CCR7 counted as naive CD8 cells, so terminally differentiated effector memory CD45RA+ cells were excluded. A remark on this clone: Its antigen remains unknown.

The receptor was isolated from a man in his late teens or twenties in good health. Sequenced sample: naive CD8+ T cells sorted from blood. The rearrangement joins TRBV9 to TRBJ1-2; D is possibly TRBD1 (6 bases). The CDR3 DNA follows: TGTGCCAGCAGCGCGGGATTCCTAGGGACACCATTACTAGGCTACACCTTC. Translating gives CASSAGFLGTPLLGYTF.